The 20 T cell receptor beta chains given below trace back to one sample, sequenced in a study of shared clonotypes between healthy human individuals. Sequenced by immunoSEQ multiplex PCR; TCRdb stores in-frame clones only, minus some. This sample has around 2.3 million clones, with approximately 96% found just once. The sample taken for sequencing was naive CD4+ T cells sorted from blood. This sample's subset: CD45RA+ positively selected. These receptors were collected from a man between 18 and 35 years old in good health.

The chain has TRBV7-2 and TRBJ2-7, with D tentatively TRBD1 (5 bases). Germline CDR1 reads SGHTA; CDR2 reads FQGNSA. Trimming shortened V by 1 base and J by 6 bases, and 10 bases separated the two germline ends. This CDR3 comprises 13 residues. The CDR3 nucleotides are TGTGCCAGCAGCTTAGATCAGGGTGGCGAGCAGTACTTC. Residues: CASSLDQGGEQYF. Full variable domain (outside the CDR3, taken from reference TRBV7-2 and TRBJ2-7): GAGVSQSPSNKVTEKGKDVELRCDPISGHTALYWYRQSLGQGLEFLIYFQGNSAPDKSGLPSDRFSAERTGGSVSTLTIQRTQQEDSAVYLCASSLDQGGEQYFGPGTRLTVT.

On this clone itself: Other DNA sequences in this specimen translate into the identical CDR3. V and J are TRBV20-1 and TRBJ2-7; 8 bases line up with TRBD2. CDR3 size: 11 residues. Germline values: CDR1 DFQATT, CDR2 SNEGSKA (reference sequence). V was clipped by 3 bases and J by 6 bases; unmatched bases: 1. The CDR3 DNA follows: TGCAGTGCTAGCGGGGGGGCCGAGCAGTACTTC. Translated, it gives CSASGGAEQYF.

The CDR3 DNA is TGCGCCAGCCGAGAACTAGCGGGAGGGGGGTCGACCGGGGAGCTGTTTTTT. This encodes CASRELAGGGSTGELFF. The chain combines TRBV4-1 with TRBJ2-2; 13 bases are a match to TRBD2. The J segment lost 5 bases and the V segment lost 8 bases, leaving 11 bases of the junction unmatched. The CDR3 covers 17 residues. Germline V gene lookup returns CDR1 MGHRA and CDR2 YSYEKL.

Of note for this clone: The sample carries other DNA sequences with the same CDR3. CDR3 loop: CASSQLAGGTDTQYF. The CDR3 nucleotides are TGCGCCAGCAGCCAACTAGCGGGGGGCACAGATACGCAGTATTTT. This chain joins TRBV5-1 and TRBJ2-3; 11 nucleotides line up with TRBD2. Looked up from germline, CDR1 is SGHRS and CDR2 is YFSETQ. V shed 4 bases, J shed 1 base, and the junction held 2 bases outside the gene matches. This CDR3 is 15 amino acids long. Variable domain in full (rest from reference TRBV5-1 and TRBJ2-3): KAGVTQTPRYLIKTRGQQVTLSCSPISGHRSVSWYQQTPGQGLQFLFEYFSETQRNKGNFPGRFSGRQFSNSRSEMNVSTLELGDSALYLCASSQLAGGTDTQYFGPGTRLTVL.

This rearrangement joins TRBV9 to TRBJ2-6; no definite D call. Germline loops: CDR1 SGDLS, CDR2 YYNGEE. This CDR3 has 14 amino acids. Trimming left V 4 bases short and J 2 bases short, with 7 bases between. This CDR3 is CASSPKTGANVLTF. DNA of the CDR3: TGTGCCAGCAGCCCGAAGACTGGGGCCAACGTCCTGACTTTC.

This clone was recorded once. The chain uses TRBV4-1 and TRBJ1-2, with D possibly being TRBD1 (5 bases). V dropped 1 base and J dropped 5 bases, with 17 bases sitting between them. Germline V gene data show CDR1 as MGHRA and CDR2 as YSYEKL. The CDR3 consists of 16 residues. The CDR3 bases are TGCGCCAGCAGCCAAGCCTCAACAGGCGACCTTTATGGCTACACCTTC. Translated, it gives CASSQASTGDLYGYTF.

V and J are TRBV5-1 and TRBJ1-2; D gene unclear. The length of the CDR3 is 13 residues. The germline V gene encodes CDR1 SGHRS and CDR2 YFSETQ. V lost 0 bases and J 4 bases, leaving 7 bases between the germline ends. CDR3 protein: CASSLEALYGYTF. The CDR3 DNA reads TGCGCCAGCAGCTTGGAGGCACTCTATGGCTACACCTTC.

The V gene is TRBV11-3, the J gene TRBJ2-3; unclear D gene. This CDR3 has 13 residues. V lost 6 bases and J lost 0, with 7 bases in between. Germline loops: CDR1 SGHNT, CDR2 YENEEA. CDR3 loop: CASRAGSTDTQYF. The CDR3 nucleotides are TGTGCCAGCAGGGCAGGTAGCACAGATACGCAGTATTTT.

The CDR3 nucleotides are TGTGCCAGCTCATTTACAGGAGCTCCGAGCACCGGGGAGCTGTTTTTT. It yields the protein CASSFTGAPSTGELFF. The chain carries TRBV18 and TRBJ2-2, with D possibly TRBD1 on 5 matching bases. V shed 5 bases and J shed 4 bases, with 17 bases lying between them. CDR3 length: 16 residues. Germline V CDR1 and CDR2: KGHSH, LQKENI.

Concerning this clone itself: Other DNA sequences within the sample encode an identical CDR3. This chain joins TRBV5-1 and TRBJ2-2; D is unclear. The CDR3 extends over 13 amino acids. The ends were cut back, 1 base at V and 4 bases at J, with 5 bases in the middle. CDR1 and CDR2 (germline): SGHRS, YFSETQ. The CDR3 spells CASSLTSTGELFF. Here the CDR3 DNA reads TGCGCCAGCAGCTTGACCAGCACCGGGGAGCTGTTTTTT.

DNA of the CDR3: TGTGCCAGCAGTTTAGGGGGGAAACAAGAGACCCAGTACTTC. Amino acid sequence: CASSLGGKQETQYF. The rearrangement joins TRBV6-6 to TRBJ2-5; D may match TRBD1 or TRBD2 (6 bases each). Germline V CDR1 and CDR2: MNHNY, SVGAGI (reference sequence). V was trimmed by 4 bases and J by 2 bases, leaving 11 bases between them. The CDR3 has 14 amino acids.

V and J are TRBV4-1 and TRBJ2-7; 7 nucleotides agree with TRBD1. CDR3 size: 15 residues. Germline V gene data show CDR1 as MGHRA and CDR2 as YSYEKL. After removal of 1 base from V and 1 base from J, the junction contained 4 bases not matched to a gene. The CDR3 bases are TGCGCCAGCAGCCAAGGACAGGGAATATCCTACGAGCAGTACTTC. Protein product: CASSQGQGISYEQYF.

V is TRBV14 and J is TRBJ1-1; the D is unclear. CDR1 is SGHDN, CDR2 FVKESK, per germline. The CDR3 has 14 residues. Trimming shortened V by 0 bases and J by 1 base, and 6 bases separated the two germline ends. CDR3 residues: CASSQEKANTEAFF. CDR3 coding DNA: TGTGCCAGCAGCCAAGAAAAGGCGAACACTGAAGCTTTCTTT.

The chain carries TRBV10-2 and TRBJ1-2; D remains unclear. Per germline, CDR1 WSHSY and CDR2 SAAADI. Trimming took 3 bases from V and 1 from J, leaving 9 bases between them. This CDR3 region has 14 residues. This CDR3 is CASSDKGFNYGYTF. In nucleotides, the CDR3 is TGCGCCAGCAGTGATAAGGGATTTAACTATGGCTACACCTTC.

The chain joins TRBV27 to TRBJ2-2; D might be TRBD1 (5 bases). Trimming removed 5 bases from V and 5 bases from J, with 12 bases in between. CDR1 and CDR2 (germline): MNHEY, SMNVEV (reference sequence). The CDR3 spans 14 residues. The CDR3 nucleotides read TGTGCCAGCAGTGGACAAAGGCGGACCGGGGAGCTGTTTTTT. This sequence encodes CASSGQRRTGELFF.

V is TRBV2 and J is TRBJ2-7; TRBD2 agrees at 10 bases. The CDR3 contains 14 residues. The V and J ends lost 6 bases and 6 bases, in that order; junction bases with no gene match: 8. Per germline, CDR1 SNHLY and CDR2 FYNNEI. CDR3 DNA: TGTGCCAGCAGGCCGGGACTAGCGTCGACCGAGCAGTACTTC. It codes for CASRPGLASTEQYF.

The chain is built from TRBV11-2 and TRBJ2-7; D gene uncertain. The V gene's germline CDR1 is SGHAT and CDR2 FQNNGV. Trimming removed 2 bases at V and 0 bases at J, with 14 bases between. The CDR3 extends over 16 amino acids. CDR3 DNA: TGTGCCAGCAGCTTAACCGATTCGCCGACCTCCTACGAGCAGTACTTC. It encodes CASSLTDSPTSYEQYF.

V usage is TRBV6-8 and J usage is TRBJ2-3; D is possibly TRBD1 or TRBD2 (6 bases each). This CDR3 is built from 11 residues. The germline V gene encodes CDR1 MNHGY and CDR2 SAAAGT. Trimming removed 11 bases at V and 9 bases at J, with 15 bases between. Here the CDR3 reads CAPRGAQTQYF. In DNA form, the CDR3 reads TGTGCCCCAAGGGGGGCGCAAACGCAGTATTTT.

The chain is built from TRBV28 and TRBJ1-4; possibly TRBD1 for D (5 bases). CDR3 length: 14 amino acids. Germline V CDR1 and CDR2: MDHEN, SYDVKM. V lost 5 bases and J 8 bases, leaving 15 bases between the germline ends. The CDR3 protein is CASSTGPVEEKLFF. CDR3 DNA sequence: TGTGCCAGCAGTACGGGACCGGTCGAGGAAAAACTGTTTTTT.

The CDR3 reads CASLGAGRSYEQYF. DNA for the CDR3: TGTGCCAGCTTAGGGGCAGGAAGATCCTACGAGCAGTACTTC. This chain joins TRBV6-6 and TRBJ2-7; perhaps TRBD1 as D (5 bases). The germline V gene encodes CDR1 MNHNY and CDR2 SVGAGI (reference sequence). V was shortened by 8 bases and J by 1 base, with 15 bases between the two germline ends. CDR3 length: 14 amino acids.